The entry that follows covers one TCR beta chain sequence. Its antigen remains unknown. The CDR3 spans 15 residues. Looked up from germline, CDR1 is MNHEY and CDR2 is SMNVEV (reference sequence). V was shortened by 0 bases and J by 7 bases, with 13 bases between the two germline ends. Assay: immunoSEQ multiplex PCR; the TCRdb copy retains only in-frame clones and omits some. The sample records more than 35,000 clones, over 80% being singletons. The data belong to a study of T cell responses to AZD1222 COVID-19 vaccine. Findings and caveats of the study: An increase in Spike-specific TCR breadth and depth was observed after two AZD1222 doses.

The TCR originated in an adult in good health. The sample here was peripheral blood, taken on day 0 of AZD1222 vaccination. This chain joins TRBV27 and TRBJ1-5; D gene unclear. This chain's CDR3 is CASSLSVADGQPQHF. DNA for the CDR3: TGTGCCAGCAGTTTATCGGTGGCCGACGGCCAGCCCCAGCATTTT.